These 10 T cell receptor beta chains were sequenced from one sample in a study of blood T cells in healthy people across ages (dated by TCRdb to 2013 to 2016). Library preparation was by 5' RACE. Data came from an Illumina HiSeq 2500. The second PCR ran for roughly 6 to 11 cycles and used a J-beta primer mix along with a sample-barcoded 5' primer. TCRdb reanalyzed the raw reads on its own, using fastp at Q25 for trimming and MiXCR for clone calling, and kept in-frame beta chains. Here each entry gathers all rows of one CDR3 protein and keeps the most common genes and DNA. The sample includes 800,000 or so distinct CDR3 sequences, with 25% observed a single time. The top ten clones comprise under 4.5% of the sample. The data were also submitted as part of a second study, on T cells of mothers and their children.

Sequencing was performed on blood. The receptors stem from a boy aged 10-17 years in good health.

The chain has TRBV28 and TRBJ2-7, with a weak D call TRBD1 (5 bases). V was trimmed by 3 bases and J by 3 bases, leaving 12 bases between them. Germline loops: CDR1 MDHEN, CDR2 SYDVKM. The CDR3 is 14 residues long. The CDR3 reads CASSFRQKSYEQYF. Written as DNA, the CDR3 is TGTGCCAGCAGTTTCAGACAGAAAAGCTACGAGCAGTACTTC.

This chain uses TRBV13 with TRBJ2-6; D unresolved. Between the trimmed V and J ends, which lost 3 bases and 4 bases, there was a span of 10 bases. CDR3 length equals 15 residues. The germline V gene has CDR1 PRHDT and CDR2 FYEKMQ (reference sequence). DNA for the CDR3: TGTGCCAGCAGCTTCGGGCTGCGGGGGGCCAACGTCCTGACTTTC. Amino acid sequence: CASSFGLRGANVLTF. The entire variable domain, with the rest obtained from reference TRBV13 and TRBJ2-6, is as follows: AAGVIQSPRHLIKEKRETATLKCYPIPRHDTVYWYQQGPGQDPQFLISFYEKMQSDKGSIPDRFSAQQFSDYHSELNMSSLELGDSALYFCASSFGLRGANVLTFGAGSRLTVL.

The CDR3 here is CASSGTVQYF. In DNA form, the CDR3 reads TGTGCCAGCAGTGGGACAGTTCAGTACTTC. The genes are TRBV28 and TRBJ2-5; 7 positions match TRBD1. CDR1 is MDHEN and CDR2 is SYDVKM in the germline V gene. With V trimmed by 5 bases and J by 11 bases, 2 bases remained unmatched. The CDR3 runs to 10 residues.

The chain has TRBV12-3 or TRBV12-4 and TRBJ2-5; 10 nucleotides agree with TRBD2. The CDR3 has 16 residues. Trimming took 3 bases from V and 2 from J; bases not matched to a gene: 6. The CDR3 DNA reads TGTGCCAGCAGTTTCGGCCTAGCGGGGGCTCAAGAGACCCAGTACTTC. This sequence encodes CASSFGLAGAQETQYF.

The gene calls are TRBV28 and TRBJ2-2; 7 bases are shared with TRBD1. Germline V lookup: CDR1 MDHEN, CDR2 SYDVKM. The CDR3 runs to 15 residues. The V and J ends lost 9 bases and 2 bases, in that order; junction bases with no gene match: 9. The CDR3 DNA sequence: TGTGCCAGTCAGACCGGGACAGACAACACCGGGGAGCTGTTTTTT. Its translation is CASQTGTDNTGELFF.

The chain couples TRBV20-1 to TRBJ2-7; D assignment may be TRBD1 or TRBD2 (5 bases each). The germline V gene has CDR1 DFQATT and CDR2 SNEGSKA (reference sequence). The CDR3 extends over 16 amino acids. Trimming removed 0 bases at V and 2 bases at J, with 17 bases between. For the CDR3, the DNA is TGCAGTGCTAGAGATTTTGGTTGGGACGGAACCTACGAGCAGTACTTC. It translates to CSARDFGWDGTYEQYF.

The chain carries TRBV3-1 and TRBJ1-1, with a possible D match to TRBD1 (5 bases). The CDR3 is 18 amino acids. The V and J ends lost 4 bases and 1 base respectively, with 22 bases between them. Germline V gene lookup returns CDR1 LGHDT and CDR2 YNNKEL (reference sequence). Written as DNA, the CDR3 is TGTGCCAGCAGCCCGCACCTCGGTTGGTGGGGGTCGAACACTGAAGCTTTCTTT. Translated, it gives CASSPHLGWWGSNTEAFF.

The chain recombines TRBV6-5 with TRBJ1-1; the D is unclear. This CDR3 comprises 16 residues. With 0 bases removed from V and 0 bases from J, the gap between germline ends came to 11 bases. Germline loops: CDR1 MNHEY, CDR2 SVGAGI. The DNA of the CDR3 is TGTGCCAGCAGTTACTCGAACATGCGGCTGAACACTGAAGCTTTCTTT. This translates into CASSYSNMRLNTEAFF.

The chain is built from TRBV5-5 and TRBJ2-4; the D is unclear. The CDR3 is made up of 14 amino acids. The germline CDR1 and CDR2 sequences are SGHKS and YYEKEE (reference sequence). Trimming took off 0 bases at V and 5 bases at J, with 9 bases between the two ends. The CDR3, as DNA: TGTGCCAGCAGCTTGGGGGTCAGCCAAAACATTCAGTACTTC. Protein product: CASSLGVSQNIQYF.

This clonotype was seen a handful of times. This chain connects TRBV6-5 to TRBJ2-2, with a possible D match to TRBD2 (6 bases). Trimming removed 8 bases from V and 6 bases from J, with 16 bases in between. The CDR3 consists of 14 residues. Per germline, CDR1 MNHEY and CDR2 SVGAGI. Here the CDR3 reads CASGLGGTAGELFF. CDR3 DNA: TGTGCCAGCGGGTTGGGCGGGACGGCCGGGGAGCTGTTTTTT.